This is a list of T cell receptor beta chains from one sample in a study of graft-versus-host responses after intestinal transplantation. Clones were read by immunoSEQ multiplex PCR, and TCRdb kept only the in-frame ones, dropping some. This sample carries approximately 100,000 clones, 86% of them seen once, and the ten largest clones take more than 1.4%. The input for sequencing was PBMCs, taken 255 days after intestinal transplant. The receptors originated from a human patient who received an intestinal transplant, so some T cells may come from the graft donor. CDR3s include the opening cysteine and the closing phenylalanine or tryptophan. D genes are given only for firm matches. A row's size may be missing; if present it is once, few, many or a size class.

d_call	clone_size	cdr3_length	v_call	j_call	cdr3_aa	cdr3_nt
.	.	18	TRBV27	TRBJ1-1	CASSFSPPLGASNTEAFF	TGTGCCAGCAGTTTCTCACCCCCTTTGGGGGCCTCGAACACTGAAGCTTTCTTT
.	.	18	TRBV15	TRBJ2-1	CATSRDERPTAVYNEQFF	TGTGCCACCAGCAGAGATGAACGTCCGACAGCGGTCTACAATGAGCAGTTCTTC
.	.	16	TRBV9	TRBJ2-1	CASSVEDGSSYNEQFF	TGTGCCAGCAGCGTAGAAGACGGTAGCTCCTACAATGAGCAGTTCTTC
.	.	13	TRBV28	TRBJ1-5	CASTPRGNQPQHF	TGTGCCAGCACCCCCAGGGGCAATCAGCCCCAGCATTTT
.	.	13	TRBV2	TRBJ2-2	CASSEQGAGELFF	TGTGCCAGCAGTGAACAGGGCGCCGGGGAGCTGTTTTTT
.	.	13	TRBV5-1	TRBJ1-1	CASTQGGDTEAFF	TGCGCCAGCACCCAGGGAGGGGACACTGAAGCTTTCTTT
TRBD1	.	13	TRBV5-3	TRBJ2-1	CARRLRQGNEQFF	TGTGCCAGAAGACTAAGACAGGGCAATGAGCAGTTCTTC
.	.	14	TRBV5-1	TRBJ1-2	CASRTGTYNYGYTF	TGCGCCAGCAGGACCGGGACATATAACTATGGCTACACCTTC
TRBD1	few	13	TRBV27	TRBJ1-1	CASSLTGVTEAFF	TGTGCCAGCAGCTTAACAGGGGTTACTGAAGCTTTCTTT
TRBD2	.	15	TRBV30	TRBJ2-3	CAWSVIAGGTDTQYF	TGTGCCTGGAGTGTAATAGCGGGCGGTACAGATACGCAGTATTTT
TRBD1	.	17	TRBV4-1	TRBJ2-7	CASSPIAGTASSYEQYF	TGCGCCAGCAGCCCGATAGCCGGGACAGCGAGCTCCTACGAGCAGTACTTC
TRBD1	.	14	TRBV4-1	TRBJ2-5	CASRDRGGGETQYF	TGCGCCAGCAGAGACAGGGGCGGTGGAGAGACCCAGTACTTC
.	few	11	TRBV18	TRBJ2-1	CASSPDNEQFF	TGTGCCAGCTCACCGGACAATGAGCAGTTCTTC
.	.	14	TRBV19	TRBJ2-2	CASSPMGYTGELFF	TGTGCCAGTAGTCCAATGGGATACACCGGGGAGCTGTTTTTT
.	few	15	TRBV28	TRBJ2-2	CASSPIRVYSGELFF	TGTGCCAGCAGTCCGATCCGAGTGTATTCCGGGGAGCTGTTTTTT
TRBD2	.	16	TRBV7-8	TRBJ2-7	CASSLGLAGISYEQYF	TGTGCCAGCAGCTTGGGACTAGCGGGGATCTCCTACGAGCAGTACTTC
TRBD1	.	14	TRBV6-5	TRBJ2-3	CASSPGQGTDTQYF	TGTGCCAGCAGTCCGGGACAGGGGACAGATACGCAGTATTTT
.	.	12	TRBV28	TRBJ1-2	CASSQGPGGYTF	TGTGCCAGCAGTCAAGGGCCGGGGGGCTACACCTTC
TRBD1	.	17	TRBV7-9	TRBJ1-2	CASSLMTQGDLKNGYTF	TGTGCCAGCAGCTTAATGACACAGGGGGATTTGAAGAATGGCTACACCTTC
.	few	14	TRBV18	TRBJ1-2	CASSPDQDPYGYTF	TGTGCCAGCTCACCTGATCAGGACCCTTATGGCTACACCTTC
TRBD1	few	16	TRBV2	TRBJ1-3	CASSEDSATGLNTIYF	TGTGCCAGCAGTGAAGACAGCGCGACAGGGCTAAACACCATATATTTT
.	once	17	TRBV28	TRBJ1-3	CASSLLQGPTSGNTIYF	TGTGCCAGCAGTTTGCTACAGGGCCCTACCTCTGGAAACACCATATATTTT
TRBD1	.	15	TRBV5-6	TRBJ1-2	CASSLLGQGNYGYTF	TGTGCCAGCAGCTTGTTGGGACAGGGTAACTATGGCTACACCTTC
.	.	14	TRBV5-1	TRBJ1-1	CASSLDRWNTEAFF	TGCGCCAGCAGCTTGGACAGGTGGAACACTGAAGCTTTCTTT
TRBD2	.	15	TRBV27	TRBJ2-7	CASSLKRASGYEQYF	TGTGCCAGCAGTTTGAAGAGGGCTAGCGGCTACGAGCAGTACTTC
.	once	11	TRBV29-1	TRBJ1-2	CSVEGAEGYTF	TGCAGCGTTGAGGGGGCAGAAGGCTACACCTTC
TRBD2	once	15	TRBV28	TRBJ2-7	CASRTPSGTAYEQYF	TGTGCCAGCAGAACCCCTAGCGGGACTGCCTACGAGCAGTACTTC
TRBD1	once	14	TRBV27	TRBJ1-2	CASSSLGGGYGYTF	TGTGCCAGCAGTTCGTTAGGGGGCGGCTATGGCTACACCTTC
.	.	13	TRBV6-1	TRBJ1-5	CASSEEQSQPQHF	TGTGCCAGCAGTGAAGAACAGTCCCAGCCCCAGCATTTT
TRBD1	.	13	TRBV2	TRBJ1-5	CASTLTGDQPQHF	TGTGCCAGCACTTTGACAGGGGATCAGCCCCAGCATTTT
.	.	14	TRBV25-1	TRBJ2-5	CASSLPGNQETQYF	TGTGCCAGCAGCCTACCGGGGAACCAAGAGACCCAGTACTTC
.	.	18	TRBV28	TRBJ2-7	CASSQGWTSDIFPYEQYF	TGTGCCAGCAGTCAAGGGTGGACCTCCGACATTTTCCCCTACGAGCAGTACTTC
TRBD2	.	16	TRBV28	TRBJ2-7	CASSSLSSGSFDEQYF	TGTGCCAGCAGTTCCCTGTCTAGCGGGAGTTTCGACGAGCAGTACTTC
.	.	13	TRBV7-8	TRBJ1-2	CASSLERGSGYTF	TGTGCCAGCAGCTTAGAGAGAGGAAGTGGCTACACCTTC
.	.	14	TRBV4-2	TRBJ2-3	CASSQDVTTLGRTF	TGTGCCAGCAGCCAAGATGTGACAACGCTAGGGCGCACTTTT
TRBD1	.	14	TRBV10-3	TRBJ1-6	CAISEDRGRSPLHF	TGTGCCATCAGTGAGGACAGGGGGCGCTCACCCCTCCACTTT
.	.	15	TRBV6-5	TRBJ1-1	CASSYIRTRNTEAFF	TGTGCCAGCAGTTACATCAGGACCAGGAACACTGAAGCTTTCTTT
.	.	17	TRBV4-1	TRBJ1-1	CASSQSLTRTGNTEAFF	TGCGCCAGCAGCCAAAGTTTGACGCGGACGGGGAACACTGAAGCTTTCTTT
.	.	13	TRBV6-5	TRBJ2-7	CASRAGPSYEQYF	TGTGCCAGCCGGGCGGGGCCCTCCTACGAGCAGTACTTC
.	.	14	TRBV28	TRBJ2-7	CASSLRGPPYEQYF	TGTGCCAGCAGTTTAAGAGGTCCCCCCTACGAGCAGTACTTC